These 14 T cell receptor beta chains share one sample of origin, sequenced in a study of blood T cell repertoires in COVID-19. Clones were read by immunoSEQ multiplex PCR, and TCRdb kept only the in-frame ones, dropping some. The sample comprises around 320,000 clones, roughly 90% of which are singletons, and roughly 2.9% rests with the top ten. The sample taken for sequencing was PBMCs or T cells enriched from blood (not recorded which). The receptors were gathered from a woman in her fifties or sixties who had been exposed to COVID-19.

The J gene is TRBJ2-1, the V gene TRBV6-4; tentative D call: TRBD2 (5 bases). Germline loops: CDR1 MRHNA, CDR2 SNTAGT. CDR3 length: 13 residues. V lost 8 bases and J lost 10, with 18 bases in between. The CDR3 DNA sequence: TGTGCCAGCGCTTTAAGCCTCGAGGGCGAGCAGTTCTTC. Its translation: CASALSLEGEQFF.

In DNA form, the CDR3 reads TGTGCCAGTAGTATAGATGGGAGAAGCAATCAGCCCCAGCATTTT. This codes for CASSIDGRSNQPQHF. The chain uses TRBV19 and TRBJ1-5, with unresolved D. Trimming removed 0 bases at V and 1 base at J, with 7 bases between. Looked up from germline, CDR1 is LNHDA and CDR2 is SQIVND (reference sequence). This CDR3 region has 15 residues.

The chain recombines TRBV10-3 with TRBJ1-2; tentative D call: TRBD1 (6 bases). V lost 5 bases and J 4 bases, leaving 11 bases between the germline ends. The CDR3 totals 13 residues. The germline gives CDR1 ENHRY, CDR2 SYGVKD. The CDR3 region has the DNA TGTGCCATCAGTAGTGGACAGCCCTATGGCTACACCTTC. Translation: CAISSGQPYGYTF.

The rearrangement uses TRBV19 and TRBJ1-5, with a possible D match to TRBD1 (5 bases). Germline loops: CDR1 LNHDA, CDR2 SQIVND (reference sequence). The CDR3 consists of 13 residues. Trimming removed 7 bases at V and 0 bases at J, with 7 bases between. As DNA, the CDR3 is TGTGCCAGTATGGACAATAGCAATCAGCCCCAGCATTTT. It codes for CASMDNSNQPQHF.

This chain connects TRBV2 to TRBJ1-6, with 7 bases aligning to TRBD1. The CDR3 contains 14 residues. The trim removed 6 bases at V and 9 bases at J, leaving 8 bases unmatched. Germline V CDR1 and CDR2: SNHLY, FYNNEI. CDR3 region: CASRKQGSPSPLHF. The DNA of the CDR3 is TGTGCCAGCAGGAAACAGGGGAGCCCTTCACCCCTCCACTTT.

This chain joins TRBV6-2 or TRBV6-3 and TRBJ1-5; D is ambiguous. Trimming removed 2 bases from V and 5 bases from J, with 13 bases in between. CDR3 length: 15 residues. Germline loops: CDR1 MNHEY, CDR2 SVGEGT. The CDR3 coding sequence is TGTGCCAGCAGTTACACCGGGCCGGGGTATCAGCCCCAGCATTTT. It specifies CASSYTGPGYQPQHF.

The chain links TRBV5-6 to TRBJ1-2; perhaps TRBD1 as D (6 bases). Between the trimmed V and J ends, which lost 2 bases and 4 bases, there was a span of 12 bases. Looked up from germline, CDR1 is SGHDT and CDR2 is YYEEEE. CDR3 size: 14 residues. This CDR3 is CASSLPTGIYGYTF. CDR3 in DNA: TGTGCCAGCAGCTTACCGACAGGCATCTATGGCTACACCTTC.

The CDR3 region is CASSQTGDGYTF. In nucleotides, the CDR3 is TGTGCCAGCAGTCAAACAGGGGATGGCTACACCTTC. The V call is TRBV6-5, the J call TRBJ1-2; 7 bases line up with TRBD1. The CDR3 has 12 amino acids. The ends lost 5 bases at V and 6 bases at J; junction bases unmatched: 3. CDR1 and CDR2 (germline): MNHEY, SVGAGI.

Here the CDR3 DNA reads TGTGCCAGTAGTCCAACAGGGGTGGGCGAGCAGCCCCAGCATTTT. This translates into CASSPTGVGEQPQHF. The V gene is TRBV19, the J gene TRBJ1-5; 7 bases are a match to TRBD1. This CDR3 is built from 15 residues. V was pared by 5 bases and J by 7 bases, with 11 bases of the junction left unmatched. CDR1 is LNHDA, CDR2 SQIVND, per germline (reference sequence).

The V call is TRBV4-1, the J call TRBJ1-6; 10 bases fit TRBD1. Germline V lookup: CDR1 MGHRA, CDR2 YSYEKL. The ends lost 4 bases at V and 4 bases at J; junction bases unmatched: 10. This CDR3 contains 18 residues. The CDR3 nucleotides read TGCGCCAGCAGCCCGACAGGGGGCCAAGGTGTTTATAATTCACCCCTCCACTTT. Its protein is CASSPTGGQGVYNSPLHF.

The rearrangement links TRBV11-2 to TRBJ1-1, with TRBD1 matching 7 bases. CDR3 length: 14 amino acids. V shed 5 bases and J 3 bases; nucleotides not matched to a gene: 6. Per the germline V gene, CDR1 is SGHAT and CDR2 is FQNNGV. The CDR3 reads CASSETGSDTEAFF. CDR3 nucleotide sequence: TGTGCCAGCAGCGAGACAGGGTCTGACACTGAAGCTTTCTTT.

The gene calls are TRBV29-1 and TRBJ2-5; 7 nucleotides align to TRBD1. Germline assignment: CDR1 SQVTM and CDR2 ANQGSEA. The CDR3 runs 13 residues. V dropped 4 bases and J dropped 6; count of bases not matched to a gene: 8. The CDR3 region has the DNA TGCAGCGTTGGAGGGGGCAGGGTCAAGACCCAGTACTTC. Its protein product is CSVGGGRVKTQYF.

V usage is TRBV28 and J usage is TRBJ1-6, with D tentatively TRBD1 (6 bases). Germline V CDR1 and CDR2: MDHEN, SYDVKM. V was clipped by 4 bases and J by 4 bases, with 8 bases between them. There are 14 residues in the CDR3. In nucleotides, the CDR3 is TGTGCCAGCAGTTCGGGACAATATAATTCACCCCTCCACTTT. Its translation: CASSSGQYNSPLHF.

In its sample, this clone was seen once. The genes are TRBV19 and TRBJ1-5, with 12 bases matching TRBD1. The length of the CDR3 is 15 residues. V trimming: 5 bases; J trimming: 5 bases; junction bases outside the gene matches: 4. In germline, CDR1 is LNHDA, CDR2 SQIVND (reference sequence). CDR3 bases: TGTGCCAGTAGTGATTGGGACAGGGGGCATCAGCCCCAGCATTTT. Its protein product is CASSDWDRGHQPQHF. The variable domain in full, completed from reference TRBV19 and TRBJ1-5, reads DGGITQSPKYLFRKEGQNVTLSCEQNLNHDAMYWYRQDPGQGLRLIYYSQIVNDFQKGDIAEGYSVSREKKESFPLTVTSAQKNPTAFYLCASSDWDRGHQPQHFGDGTRLSIL.